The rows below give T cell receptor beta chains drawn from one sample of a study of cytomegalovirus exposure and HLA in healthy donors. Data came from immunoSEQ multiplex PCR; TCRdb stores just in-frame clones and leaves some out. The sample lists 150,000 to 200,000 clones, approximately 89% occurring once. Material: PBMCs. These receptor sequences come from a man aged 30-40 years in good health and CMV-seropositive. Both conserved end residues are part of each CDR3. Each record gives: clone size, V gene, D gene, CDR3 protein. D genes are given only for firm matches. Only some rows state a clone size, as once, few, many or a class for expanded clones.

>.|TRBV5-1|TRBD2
CASSLAAGGGTDTQYF
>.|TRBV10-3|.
CAIRPLNLGVNEQFF
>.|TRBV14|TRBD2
CASSIQRGAGGNEQFF
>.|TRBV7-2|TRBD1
CASSFTGVTEAFF
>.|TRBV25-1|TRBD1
CASSESSGGGSGELFF
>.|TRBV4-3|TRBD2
CASSQAGGTTDTQYF
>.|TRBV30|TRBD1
CAWIPRGLGYGYTF
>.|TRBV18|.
CASSRVEETQYF
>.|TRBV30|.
CAWRENTEAFF
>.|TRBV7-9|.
CASSSRGGSPTYEQYF
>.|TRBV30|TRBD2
CAWRTSGYNEQFF
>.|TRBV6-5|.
CASSYSKGVNTEAFF
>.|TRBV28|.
CASRQGQGRNSNQPQHF
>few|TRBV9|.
CASSASGTQETQYF
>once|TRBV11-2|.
CASSLDQGGGEQYF